The rows below give T cell receptor beta chains drawn from one sample of a study of type 1 and type 2 diabetes patients. MiXCR, run by TCRdb on the multiplex PCR reads, gives a single entry per CDR3 protein. The sample lists around 300,000 distinct CDR3 sequences, 40% to 50% occurring once. The sample consisted of peripheral blood mononuclear cells (PBMCs). Every receptor here comes from a man between 18 and 29 years old with type 2 diabetes. Both conserved end residues are part of each CDR3. Fields, in order: J gene, V gene, clone size, D gene, CDR3 protein, CDR3 DNA. A D gene is named only where the DNA matches it firmly. Where a row states a size, it is once, few, many or the class of an expanded clone; other rows omit it.

>TRBJ2-3|TRBV5-1|NA|NA
CASSLAQTTDTQYF
TGCGCCAGCAGCTTGGCCCAGACCACAGATACGCAGTATTTT
>TRBJ2-3|TRBV20-1|NA|TRBD2
CSVPGGYDTQYF
TGCAGTGTGCCGGGAGGGTACGATACGCAGTATTTT
>TRBJ2-7|TRBV7-8|NA|NA
CASSLAPIEPYEQYF
TGTGCCAGCAGCTTAGCCCCTATCGAGCCCTACGAGCAGTACTTC
>TRBJ2-7|TRBV19|once|TRBD1
CASSRQGWNEQYF
TGTGCCAGTAGTAGACAGGGGTGGAACGAGCAGTACTTC
>TRBJ2-3|TRBV29-1|NA|NA
CSVDLTDTQYF
TGCAGCGTTGATCTCACAGATACGCAGTATTTT
>TRBJ1-2|TRBV19|NA|NA
CASRAFTGVYGYTF
TGTGCCAGTAGGGCCTTCACAGGTGTCTATGGCTACACCTTC
>TRBJ2-7|TRBV7-2|NA|TRBD1
CASSQTGYYEQYF
TGTGCCAGCAGCCAGACAGGGTATTACGAGCAGTACTTC
>TRBJ2-1|TRBV5-1|NA|NA
CASNQGTNNEQFF
TGCGCCAGCAACCAGGGGACCAACAATGAGCAGTTCTTC
>TRBJ2-7|TRBV7-9|NA|NA
CASSQPRDTYEQYF
TGTGCCAGCAGCCAACCGCGGGACACCTACGAGCAGTACTTC
>TRBJ1-6|TRBV10-3|NA|NA
CAISEGSERSPLHF
TGTGCCATCAGTGAGGGGTCAGAAAGGTCACCCCTCCACTTT
>TRBJ2-7|TRBV7-3|many|NA
CASSLIVGGEQYF
TGTGCCAGCAGCTTAATCGTAGGTGGCGAGCAGTACTTC
>TRBJ2-7|TRBV12-3/TRBV12-4|NA|TRBD1
CASSREWTGEQYF
TGTGCCAGCAGCCGAGAGTGGACAGGCGAGCAGTACTTC
>TRBJ2-3|TRBV7-6|NA|TRBD1
CASSPFGQGRADTQYF
TGTGCCAGCAGTCCTTTTGGACAGGGGAGGGCAGATACGCAGTATTTT
>TRBJ2-1|TRBV12-5|NA|NA
CASASPGSLAEQFF
TGTGCTAGTGCCTCCCCGGGATCCCTCGCGGAGCAGTTCTTC
>TRBJ2-1|TRBV20-1|NA|TRBD2
CSAREGGSSYNEQFF
TGCAGTGCTAGAGAGGGAGGGAGCTCCTACAATGAGCAGTTCTTC
>TRBJ1-1|TRBV27|few|NA
CASSLGPTNTEAFF
TGTGCCAGCAGTTTAGGTCCCACAAACACTGAAGCTTTCTTT
>TRBJ1-5|TRBV4-3|NA|TRBD1
CASSPDRGHNQPQHF
TGCGCCAGCAGCCCGGACAGGGGGCACAATCAGCCCCAGCATTTT
>TRBJ2-7|TRBV27|NA|NA
CASSLGQDSYEQYF
TGTGCCAGCAGTTTGGGGCAGGACTCCTACGAGCAGTACTTC
>TRBJ1-2|TRBV20-1|NA|TRBD1
CSAGTVYGYTF
TGCAGTGCTGGGACAGTCTATGGCTACACCTTC
>TRBJ1-5|TRBV2|NA|TRBD1
CASSGTGEQPQHF
TGTGCCAGCAGTGGGACAGGGGAACAGCCCCAGCATTTT
>TRBJ2-6|TRBV15|NA|TRBD1
CATSMGQGAFGANVLTF
TGTGCCACCAGCATGGGACAGGGCGCTTTCGGGGCCAACGTCCTGACTTTC
>TRBJ2-3|TRBV30|NA|NA
CAWTTQATQYF
TGTGCCTGGACAACCCAAGCTACGCAGTATTTT
>TRBJ1-5|TRBV12-3/TRBV12-4|NA|TRBD1
CASKTGGQPQHF
TGTGCCAGCAAGACAGGGGGTCAGCCCCAGCATTTT
>TRBJ2-7|TRBV30|NA|NA
CAWAVSGEQYF
TGTGCCTGGGCAGTGAGTGGGGAGCAGTACTTC
>TRBJ2-5|TRBV5-1|NA|NA
CASSLVPEQTETQYF
TGCGCCAGCAGCTTGGTCCCAGAGCAAACGGAGACCCAGTACTTC
>TRBJ1-5|TRBV19|NA|NA
CATAGQINQPQHF
TGTGCCACCGCCGGACAGATTAATCAGCCCCAGCATTTT
>TRBJ2-1|TRBV7-2|NA|NA
CASSSLGANNEQFF
TGTGCCAGCAGCTCCCTCGGCGCTAACAATGAGCAGTTCTTC
>TRBJ1-4|TRBV2|few|TRBD1
CASSDGTGAEKLFF
TGTGCCAGCAGTGATGGGACAGGGGCTGAAAAACTGTTTTTT
>TRBJ2-1|TRBV14|few|TRBD2
CASSELAGRYNEQFF
TGTGCCAGCAGCGAGCTAGCGGGAAGATACAATGAGCAGTTCTTC
>TRBJ1-1|TRBV28|NA|NA
CASSQDTAFQAFF
TGTGCCAGCAGTCAGGACACAGCTTTTCAAGCTTTCTTT
>TRBJ1-1|TRBV6-1|few|NA
CASSSNRGYSTEAFF
TGTGCCAGCAGCTCCAATCGGGGATACAGCACTGAAGCTTTCTTT
>TRBJ2-6|TRBV4-1|NA|NA
CASSRQLTGYPSGANVLTF
TGCGCCAGCAGCCGCCAACTGACAGGCTACCCCTCTGGGGCCAACGTCCTGACTTTC
>TRBJ1-1|TRBV12-3/TRBV12-4|NA|TRBD1
CASSPGQGSHFF
TGTGCCAGCAGCCCCGGACAGGGATCGCATTTCTTT
>TRBJ2-7|TRBV5-1|NA|NA
CASSLQMGSYEQYF
TGCGCCAGCAGCTTGCAGATGGGGTCCTACGAGCAGTACTTC
>TRBJ1-1|TRBV9|NA|NA
CASSVGGDMSSTEAFF
TGTGCCAGCAGCGTAGGGGGGGATATGAGTAGCACTGAAGCTTTCTTT
>TRBJ2-3|TRBV12-3/TRBV12-4|NA|NA
CASSFRAGAEDTQYF
TGTGCCAGCAGCTTTAGGGCGGGGGCGGAAGATACGCAGTATTTT
>TRBJ1-2|TRBV7-9|NA|NA
CASSHVIGGSISSYGYTF
TGTGCCAGCAGCCACGTTATTGGAGGTTCAATTTCCTCCTATGGCTACACCTTC
>TRBJ1-1|TRBV20-1|few|NA
CSARGPGRTEAFF
TGCAGTGCTAGAGGTCCCGGACGCACTGAAGCTTTCTTT
>TRBJ2-6|TRBV5-1|once|NA
CASSFGTGANVLTF
TGCGCCAGCAGCTTTGGGACAGGGGCCAACGTCCTGACTTTC
>TRBJ2-5|TRBV24-1|NA|TRBD1
CATSGTLDRGETQYF
TGTGCCACCAGTGGCACTTTGGACAGGGGCGAGACCCAGTACTTC
>TRBJ2-2|TRBV12-3/TRBV12-4|NA|NA
CASSQDRTGELFF
TGTGCCAGCAGCCAAGACCGCACCGGGGAGCTGTTTTTT
>TRBJ1-1|TRBV7-2|NA|NA
CASSLSRTEAFF
TGTGCCAGCAGCTTATCTAGAACTGAAGCTTTCTTT